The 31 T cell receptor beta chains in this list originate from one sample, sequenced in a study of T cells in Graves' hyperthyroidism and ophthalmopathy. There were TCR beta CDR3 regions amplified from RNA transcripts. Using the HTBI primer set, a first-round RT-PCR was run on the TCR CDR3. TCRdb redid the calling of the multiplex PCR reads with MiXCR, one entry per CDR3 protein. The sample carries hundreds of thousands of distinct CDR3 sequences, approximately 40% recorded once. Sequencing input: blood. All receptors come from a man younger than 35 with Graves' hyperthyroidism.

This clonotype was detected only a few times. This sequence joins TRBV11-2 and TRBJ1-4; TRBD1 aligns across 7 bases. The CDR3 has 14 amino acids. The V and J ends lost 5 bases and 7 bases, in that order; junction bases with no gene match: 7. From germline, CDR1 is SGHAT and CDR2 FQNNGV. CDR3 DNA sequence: TGTGCCAGCAGCGAAACAGGGGACGGTGAAAAACTGTTTTTT. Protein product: CASSETGDGEKLFF. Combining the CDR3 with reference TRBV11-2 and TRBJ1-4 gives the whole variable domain EAGVAQSPRYKIIEKRQSVAFWCNPISGHATLYWYQQILGQGPKLLIQFQNNGVVDDSQLPKDRFSAERLKGVDSTLKIQPAKLEDSAVYLCASSETGDGEKLFFGSGTQLSVL.

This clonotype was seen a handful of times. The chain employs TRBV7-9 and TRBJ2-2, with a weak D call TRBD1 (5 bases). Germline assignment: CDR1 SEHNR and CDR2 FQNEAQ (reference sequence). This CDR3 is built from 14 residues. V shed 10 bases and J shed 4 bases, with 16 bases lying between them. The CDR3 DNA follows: TGTGCCAAGACTGACCAGGGCCTCACCGGGGAGCTGTTTTTT. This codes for CAKTDQGLTGELFF.

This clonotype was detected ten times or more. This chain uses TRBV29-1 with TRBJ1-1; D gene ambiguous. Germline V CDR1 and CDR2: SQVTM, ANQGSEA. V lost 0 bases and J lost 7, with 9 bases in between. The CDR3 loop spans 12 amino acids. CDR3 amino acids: CSVEDLKDEAFF. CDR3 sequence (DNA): TGCAGCGTTGAAGATCTTAAAGATGAAGCTTTCTTT. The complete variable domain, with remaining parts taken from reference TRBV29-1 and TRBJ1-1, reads SAVISQKPSRDICQRGTSLTIQCQVDSQVTMMFWYRQQPGQSLTLIATANQGSEATYESGFVIDKFPISRPNLTFSTLTVSNMSPEDSSIYLCSVEDLKDEAFFGQGTRLTVV.

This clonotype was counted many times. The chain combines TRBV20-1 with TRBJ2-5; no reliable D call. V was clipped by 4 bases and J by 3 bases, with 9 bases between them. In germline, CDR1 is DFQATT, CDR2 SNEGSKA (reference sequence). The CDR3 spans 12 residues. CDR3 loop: CSANKGEETQYF. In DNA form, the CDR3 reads TGCAGTGCTAACAAGGGCGAAGAGACCCAGTACTTC.

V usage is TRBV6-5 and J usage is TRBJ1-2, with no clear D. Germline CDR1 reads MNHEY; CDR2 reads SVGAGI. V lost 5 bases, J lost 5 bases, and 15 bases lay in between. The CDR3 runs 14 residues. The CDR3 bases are TGTGCCAGCAGTCAACCCACACCTCCTTATGGCTACACCTTC. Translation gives CASSQPTPPYGYTF.

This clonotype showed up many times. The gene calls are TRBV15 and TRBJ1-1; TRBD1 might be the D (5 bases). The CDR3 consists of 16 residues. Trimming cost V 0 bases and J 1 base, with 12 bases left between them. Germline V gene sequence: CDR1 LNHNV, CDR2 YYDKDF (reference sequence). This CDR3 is CATSREKGRPNTEAFF. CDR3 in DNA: TGTGCCACCAGCAGAGAGAAGGGACGGCCGAACACTGAAGCTTTCTTT.

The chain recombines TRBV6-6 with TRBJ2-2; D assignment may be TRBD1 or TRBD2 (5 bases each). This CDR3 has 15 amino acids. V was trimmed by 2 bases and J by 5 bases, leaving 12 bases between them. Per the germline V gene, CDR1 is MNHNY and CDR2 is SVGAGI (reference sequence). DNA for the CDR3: TGTGCCAGCAGTTACGGGACGAAGGCGACCGGGGAGCTGTTTTTT. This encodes CASSYGTKATGELFF.

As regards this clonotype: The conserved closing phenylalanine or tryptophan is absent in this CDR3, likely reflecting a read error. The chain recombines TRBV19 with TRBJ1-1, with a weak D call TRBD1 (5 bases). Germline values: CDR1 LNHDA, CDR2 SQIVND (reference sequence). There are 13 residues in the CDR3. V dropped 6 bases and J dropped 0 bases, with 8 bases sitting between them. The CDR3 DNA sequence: TGTGCCAGTAGCTCGGGGGTGAACACTGAAGCTTTCCTT. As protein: CASSSGVNTEAFL.

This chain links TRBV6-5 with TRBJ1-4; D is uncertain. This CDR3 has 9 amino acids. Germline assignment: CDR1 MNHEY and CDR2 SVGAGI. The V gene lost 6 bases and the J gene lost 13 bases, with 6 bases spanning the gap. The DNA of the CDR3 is TGTGCCAGCAGAAATGGACTGTTTTTT. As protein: CASRNGLFF.

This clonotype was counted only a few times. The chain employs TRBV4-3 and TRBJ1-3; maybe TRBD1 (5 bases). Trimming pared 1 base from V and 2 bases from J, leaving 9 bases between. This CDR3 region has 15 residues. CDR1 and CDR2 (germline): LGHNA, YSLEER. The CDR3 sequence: CASSQGGGTGNTIYF. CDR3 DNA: TGCGCCAGCAGCCAAGGTGGGGGAACTGGAAACACCATATATTTT.

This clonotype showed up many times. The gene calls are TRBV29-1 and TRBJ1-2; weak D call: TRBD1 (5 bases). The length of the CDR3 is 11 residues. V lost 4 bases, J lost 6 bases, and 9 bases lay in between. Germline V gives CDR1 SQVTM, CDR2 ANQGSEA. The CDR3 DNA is TGCAGCGTTGCAGGGATGGATGGCTACACCTTC. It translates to CSVAGMDGYTF.

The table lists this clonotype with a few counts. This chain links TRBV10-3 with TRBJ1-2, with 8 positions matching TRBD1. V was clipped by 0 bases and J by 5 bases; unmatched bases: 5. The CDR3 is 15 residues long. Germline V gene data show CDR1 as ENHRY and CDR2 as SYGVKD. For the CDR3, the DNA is TGTGCCATCAGTGAGTCGGCCCAGGGGGCGTATGGCTACACCTTC. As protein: CAISESAQGAYGYTF.

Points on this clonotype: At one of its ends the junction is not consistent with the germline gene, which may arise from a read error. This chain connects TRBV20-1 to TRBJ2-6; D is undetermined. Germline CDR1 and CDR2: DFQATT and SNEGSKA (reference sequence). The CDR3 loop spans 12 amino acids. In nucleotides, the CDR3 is TGCAGTGTCCCGCCAAGGGCCTACGTCCTGACTTTC. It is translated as CSVPPRAYVLTF.

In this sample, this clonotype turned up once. This CDR3 is CASGLGGARTEAFF. In nucleotides, the CDR3 is TGTGCTAGTGGTTTAGGGGGGGCGCGCACTGAAGCTTTCTTT. The V gene is TRBV12-5, the J gene TRBJ1-1; weak D call: TRBD1 (6 bases). The germline CDR1 and CDR2 sequences are LGHNT and FRNRAP. With 3 bases removed from V and 4 bases from J, the gap between germline ends came to 12 bases. This CDR3 contains 14 residues.

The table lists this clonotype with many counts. Written as DNA, the CDR3 is TGCAGTGCTAGATCCCGGGACAGGGAATACGAGCAGTACTTC. Translating gives CSARSRDREYEQYF. This chain uses TRBV20-1 with TRBJ2-7, with 9 bases aligning to TRBD1. There are 14 residues in the CDR3. V lost 2 bases, J lost 4 bases, and 6 bases stayed unmatched. The germline CDR1 and CDR2 sequences are DFQATT and SNEGSKA (reference sequence).

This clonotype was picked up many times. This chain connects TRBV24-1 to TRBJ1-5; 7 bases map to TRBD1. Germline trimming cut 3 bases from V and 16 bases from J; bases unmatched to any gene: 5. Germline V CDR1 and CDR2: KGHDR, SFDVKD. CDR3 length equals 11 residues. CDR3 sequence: CATSDLRTGHF. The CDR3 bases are TGTGCCACCAGTGATCTCCGGACAGGCCATTTT.

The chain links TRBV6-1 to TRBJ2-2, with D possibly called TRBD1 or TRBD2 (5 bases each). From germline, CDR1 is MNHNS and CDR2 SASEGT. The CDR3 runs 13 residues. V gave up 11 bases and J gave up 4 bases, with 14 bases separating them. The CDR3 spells CAGSGTVTGELFF. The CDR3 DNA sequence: TGTGCCGGATCCGGGACGGTCACCGGGGAGCTGTTTTTT.

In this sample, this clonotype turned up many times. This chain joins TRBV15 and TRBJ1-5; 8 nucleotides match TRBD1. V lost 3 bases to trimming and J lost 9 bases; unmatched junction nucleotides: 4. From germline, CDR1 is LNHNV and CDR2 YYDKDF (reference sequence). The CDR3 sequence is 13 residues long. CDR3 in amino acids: CATSRDRVGPQHF. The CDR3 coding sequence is TGTGCCACCAGCAGGGACAGGGTTGGGCCCCAGCATTTT.

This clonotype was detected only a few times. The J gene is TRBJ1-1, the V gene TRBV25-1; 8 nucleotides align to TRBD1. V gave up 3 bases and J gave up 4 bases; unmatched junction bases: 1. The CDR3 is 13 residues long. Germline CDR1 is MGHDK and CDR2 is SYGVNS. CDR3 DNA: TGTGCCAGCAGTGAGGGACAGGCCACTGAAGCTTTCTTT. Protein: CASSEGQATEAFF.

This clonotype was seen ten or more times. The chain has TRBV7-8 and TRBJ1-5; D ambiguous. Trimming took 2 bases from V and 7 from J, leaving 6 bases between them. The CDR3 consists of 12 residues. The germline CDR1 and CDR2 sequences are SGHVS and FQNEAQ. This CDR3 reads CASSLHGQPQHF. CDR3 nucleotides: TGTGCCAGCAGCTTACATGGGCAGCCCCAGCATTTT.

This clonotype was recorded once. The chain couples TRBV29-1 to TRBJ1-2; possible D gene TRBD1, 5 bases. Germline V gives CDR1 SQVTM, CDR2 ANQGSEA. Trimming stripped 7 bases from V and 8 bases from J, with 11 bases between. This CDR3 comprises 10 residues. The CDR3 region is CSATGGGYTF. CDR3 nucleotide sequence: TGCAGCGCCACGGGGGGAGGCTACACCTTC.

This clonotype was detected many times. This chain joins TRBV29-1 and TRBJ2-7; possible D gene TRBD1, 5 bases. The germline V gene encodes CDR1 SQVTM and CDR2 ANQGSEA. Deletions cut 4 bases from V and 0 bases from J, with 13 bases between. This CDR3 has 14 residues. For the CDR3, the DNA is TGCAGCGTTGGACCTAGGGGAAGCTCCTACGAGCAGTACTTC. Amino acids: CSVGPRGSSYEQYF.

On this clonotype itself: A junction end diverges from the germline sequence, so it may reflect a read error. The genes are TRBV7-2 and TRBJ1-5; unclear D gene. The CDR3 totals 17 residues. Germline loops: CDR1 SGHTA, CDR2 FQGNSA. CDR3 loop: CASSQDYRQGIRQPQHF. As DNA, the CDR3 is TGCGCCAGCAGCCAAGATTACCGCCAAGGGATTCGACAGCCCCAGCATTTT. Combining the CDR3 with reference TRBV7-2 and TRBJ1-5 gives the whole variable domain GAGVSQSPSNKVTEKGKDVELRCDPISGHTALYWYRQSLGQGLEFLIYFQGNSAPDKSGLPSDRFSAERTGGSVSTLTIQRTQQEDSAVYLCASSQDYRQGIRQPQHFGDGTRLSIL.

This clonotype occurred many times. CDR3 amino acids: CASSVPWENTGELFF. The CDR3 bases are TGTGCCAGCAGTGTTCCGTGGGAGAACACCGGGGAGCTGTTTTTT. The chain joins TRBV2 to TRBJ2-2; no firm D call. The CDR3 has 15 amino acids. The germline CDR1 and CDR2 sequences are SNHLY and FYNNEI. V lost 4 bases to trimming and J lost 1 base, with 10 bases between them.

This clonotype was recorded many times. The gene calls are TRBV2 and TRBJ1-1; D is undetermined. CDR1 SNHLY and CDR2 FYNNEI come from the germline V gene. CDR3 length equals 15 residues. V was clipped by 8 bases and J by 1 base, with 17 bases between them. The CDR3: CASCALTGPNTEAFF. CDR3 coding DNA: TGTGCCAGCTGTGCCCTGACCGGGCCGAACACTGAAGCTTTCTTT.

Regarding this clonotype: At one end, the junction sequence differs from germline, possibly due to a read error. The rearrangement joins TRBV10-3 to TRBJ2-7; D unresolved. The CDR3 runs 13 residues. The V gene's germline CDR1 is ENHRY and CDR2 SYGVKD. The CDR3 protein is CASSYSRPYEQYF. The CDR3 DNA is TGTGCCAGCAGTTACTCGCGGCCCTACGAGCAGTACTTC.

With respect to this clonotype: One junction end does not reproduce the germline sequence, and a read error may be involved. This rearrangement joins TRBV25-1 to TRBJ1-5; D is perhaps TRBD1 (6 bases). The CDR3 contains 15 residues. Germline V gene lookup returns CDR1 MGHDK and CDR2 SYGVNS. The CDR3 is CASSPLPGQSQPQHF. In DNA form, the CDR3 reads TGTGCAAGCAGCCCCCTACCGGGACAAAGTCAGCCCCAGCATTTT.

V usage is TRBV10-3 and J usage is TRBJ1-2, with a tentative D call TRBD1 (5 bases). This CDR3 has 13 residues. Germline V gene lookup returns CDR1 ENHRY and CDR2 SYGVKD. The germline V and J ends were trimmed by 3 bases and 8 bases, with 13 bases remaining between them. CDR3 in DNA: TGTGCCATCAGTGAAGTTAGGGGTGAAGGCTACACCTTC. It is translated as CAISEVRGEGYTF.

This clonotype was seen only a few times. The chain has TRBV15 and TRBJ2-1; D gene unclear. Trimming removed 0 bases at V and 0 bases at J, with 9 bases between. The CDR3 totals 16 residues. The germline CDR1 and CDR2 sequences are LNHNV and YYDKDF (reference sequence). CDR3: CATSRDGASSYNEQFF. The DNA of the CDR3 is TGTGCCACCAGCAGAGACGGAGCGAGCTCCTACAATGAGCAGTTCTTC.

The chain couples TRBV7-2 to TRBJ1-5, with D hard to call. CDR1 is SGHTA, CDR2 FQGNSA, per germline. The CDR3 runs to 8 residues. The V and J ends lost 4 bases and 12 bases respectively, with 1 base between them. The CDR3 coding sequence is TGTGCCAGCAGCTACCAGCATTTT. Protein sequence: CASSYQHF.

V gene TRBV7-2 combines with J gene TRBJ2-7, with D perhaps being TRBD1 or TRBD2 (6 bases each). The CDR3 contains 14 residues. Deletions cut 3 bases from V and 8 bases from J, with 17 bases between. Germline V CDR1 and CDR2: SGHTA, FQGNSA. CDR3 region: CASSFEGGQPQQYF. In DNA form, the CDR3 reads TGTGCCAGCAGCTTCGAGGGGGGTCAGCCCCAGCAGTACTTC.